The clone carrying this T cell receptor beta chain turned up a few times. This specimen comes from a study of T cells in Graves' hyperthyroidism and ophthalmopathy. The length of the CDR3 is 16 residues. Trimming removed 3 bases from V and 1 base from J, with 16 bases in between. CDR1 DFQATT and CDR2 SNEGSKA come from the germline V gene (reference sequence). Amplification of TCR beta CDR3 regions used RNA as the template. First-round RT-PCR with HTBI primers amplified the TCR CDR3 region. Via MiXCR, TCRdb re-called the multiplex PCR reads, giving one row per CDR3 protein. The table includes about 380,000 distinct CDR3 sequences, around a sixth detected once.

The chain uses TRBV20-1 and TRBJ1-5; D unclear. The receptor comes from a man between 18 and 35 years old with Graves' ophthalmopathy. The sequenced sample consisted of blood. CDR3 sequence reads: CSASSPRVWSNQPQHF. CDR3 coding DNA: TGCAGTGCTAGCAGCCCGCGGGTATGGAGCAATCAGCCCCAGCATTTT.